These 23 T cell receptor beta chains came from one sample sequenced in a study of T cells in Graves' hyperthyroidism and ophthalmopathy. Amplification yielded TCR beta CDR3 regions, with RNA transcripts as the source. HTBI primers were the set used in a first-round RT-PCR of the TCR CDR3. Via MiXCR, TCRdb re-called the multiplex PCR reads, giving one row per CDR3 protein. The sample carries some 650,000 distinct CDR3 sequences, approximately 15% recorded once. The sequenced sample was blood. These receptors were taken from a woman in her thirties or forties with Graves' ophthalmopathy.

There are many counts of this clonotype. The gene calls are TRBV11-2 and TRBJ2-1; 13 bases match TRBD2. The V segment lost 5 bases and the J segment 9 bases; nucleotides outside the gene matches: 7. The germline CDR1 and CDR2 sequences are SGHAT and FQNNGV. This CDR3 has 15 amino acids. The CDR3 region has the DNA TGTGCCAGCAGCCAAGAGGGACTAGCGGGGCGTGAGCAGTTCTTC. Translating gives CASSQEGLAGREQFF.

This clonotype was observed many times. The chain uses TRBV20-1 and TRBJ2-1, with 10 bases lining up with TRBD2. Per germline, CDR1 DFQATT and CDR2 SNEGSKA (reference sequence). This CDR3 is 12 amino acids long. V was pared by 8 bases and J by 7 bases, with 5 bases of the junction left unmatched. This chain's CDR3 is CSPGTSVNEQFF. The CDR3 DNA sequence: TGCAGTCCCGGGACTAGCGTAAATGAGCAGTTCTTC.

In nucleotides, the CDR3 is TGCGCCAGCAGCCCCGGACTAGCGGGGCCCCTCCAAGAGACCCAGTACTTC. It encodes CASSPGLAGPLQETQYF. The V call is TRBV5-1, the J call TRBJ2-5; 12 bases align to TRBD2. CDR1 and CDR2 from the germline V gene are SGHRS and YFSETQ. CDR3 length equals 17 residues. V gave up 4 bases and J gave up 1 base; unmatched junction bases: 8. The full variable domain, rest sourced from reference TRBV5-1 and TRBJ2-5, is KAGVTQTPRYLIKTRGQQVTLSCSPISGHRSVSWYQQTPGQGLQFLFEYFSETQRNKGNFPGRFSGRQFSNSRSEMNVSTLELGDSALYLCASSPGLAGPLQETQYFGPGTRLLVL.

This clonotype came up many times. This chain links TRBV20-1 with TRBJ2-1; TRBD2 agrees at 13 bases. The CDR3 has 16 amino acids. V dropped 3 bases and J dropped 3; count of bases not matched to a gene: 5. Germline V CDR1 and CDR2: DFQATT, SNEGSKA (reference sequence). The DNA for the CDR3 is TGCAGTGCTAGGGGGACTAGCGGGACCAGCTACAATGAGCAGTTCTTC. The encoded protein is CSARGTSGTSYNEQFF.

This clonotype occurred many times. The chain has TRBV7-9 and TRBJ1-1; 8 bases align to TRBD1. CDR1 and CDR2 (germline): SEHNR, FQNEAQ (reference sequence). The CDR3 is made up of 16 amino acids. V was clipped by 5 bases and J by 2 bases; unmatched bases: 10. The CDR3 DNA follows: TGTGCCAGCAGCCAGGGGGCCAGGGGGGTTAACACTGAAGCTTTCTTT. It is translated as CASSQGARGVNTEAFF.

This sequence joins TRBV15 and TRBJ2-2; D unclear. Germline V gene data show CDR1 as LNHNV and CDR2 as YYDKDF (reference sequence). The CDR3 spans 12 residues. V was trimmed by 8 bases and J by 0 bases, leaving 4 bases between them. The CDR3 region has the DNA TGTGCCACCCTAGCGAACACCGGGGAGCTGTTTTTT. Its translation is CATLANTGELFF.

Remarks on this clonotype: This may come from a read error, since a much larger clone is one base off. The conserved final phenylalanine or tryptophan is absent from the CDR3, which likely points to a read error. The V and J genes are TRBV5-1 and TRBJ1-5; no firm D call. The germline V gene encodes CDR1 SGHRS and CDR2 YFSETQ. There are 16 residues in the CDR3. V was pared by 4 bases and J by 2 bases, with 16 bases between. This chain's CDR3 is CASSALPGYGNQPQHY. The CDR3 bases are TGCGCCAGCAGCGCGTTACCAGGTTATGGCAATCAGCCCCAGCATTAT.

The rearrangement links TRBV4-1 to TRBJ1-1; 7 nucleotides agree with TRBD1. CDR1 MGHRA and CDR2 YSYEKL come from the germline V gene. CDR3 length equals 15 residues. Losses at the gene ends were 4 bases for V and 4 bases for J; bases not matched to a gene: 9. The CDR3 loop is CASSPSDRASTEAFF. In nucleotides, the CDR3 is TGCGCCAGCAGCCCCTCCGACAGGGCAAGCACTGAAGCTTTCTTT.

This chain links TRBV6-1 with TRBJ1-5, with a weak D call TRBD1 (6 bases). The CDR3 runs to 19 residues. Trimming removed 5 bases at V and 0 bases at J, with 23 bases between. Germline CDR1 MNHNS, CDR2 SASEGT. CDR3 amino acids: CASSSGSQGKHYSNQPQHF. DNA for the CDR3: TGTGCCAGCAGTTCCGGCTCCCAGGGGAAACATTATAGCAATCAGCCCCAGCATTTT.

This clonotype was found many times. The CDR3 region has the DNA TGTGCCAGCAGCCGTAGGGGGCTCAAGGCCTACGAGCAGTACTTC. It is translated as CASSRRGLKAYEQYF. V and J are TRBV28 and TRBJ2-7; 7 positions match TRBD1. After removal of 6 bases from V and 2 bases from J, the junction contained 10 bases not matched to a gene. Germline V gives CDR1 MDHEN, CDR2 SYDVKM. The CDR3 is 15 amino acids.

The chain joins TRBV11-2 to TRBJ1-2; 7 nucleotides line up with TRBD1. J lost 0 bases, V lost 6 bases, and 7 bases had no gene match. Germline loops: CDR1 SGHAT, CDR2 FQNNGV. This CDR3 comprises 15 residues. For the CDR3, the DNA is TGTGCCAGCAGTGTTAGCGGGACAGCTAACTATGGCTACACCTTC. Translation: CASSVSGTANYGYTF.

With respect to this clonotype: A read error may explain this, as a much larger clone is one base away. The rearrangement uses TRBV20-1 and TRBJ1-1; 7 nucleotides agree with TRBD1. Germline values: CDR1 DFQATT, CDR2 SNEGSKA (reference sequence). The CDR3 is 14 residues long. The CDR3, as DNA: TGCAGTACTAGAGATAACAGGGACAGCACTGGGGGTTTCTTT. It is translated as CSTRDNRDSTGGFF.

This chain joins TRBV10-2 and TRBJ2-7; 12 nucleotides agree with TRBD2. Looked up from germline, CDR1 is WSHSY and CDR2 is SAAADI. There are 17 residues in the CDR3. Trimming removed 6 bases from V and 4 bases from J; junction bases left unmatched: 13. CDR3: CASSSSSGLAGRYEQYF. The CDR3 DNA sequence: TGCGCCAGCAGCTCCAGCAGCGGACTAGCGGGAAGATACGAGCAGTACTTC.

The chain recombines TRBV7-8 with TRBJ2-5; a possible D gene is TRBD2 (6 bases). V was clipped by 9 bases and J by 2 bases, with 13 bases between them. CDR1 SGHVS and CDR2 FQNEAQ come from the germline V gene. The CDR3 runs to 13 residues. CDR3 coding DNA: TGTGCCAGTAGTATGGAGGGACAAGAGACCCAGTACTTC. Its protein is CASSMEGQETQYF.

Details on this clonotype: At one boundary the junction diverges from the germline segment, which might be a read error. V and J are TRBV7-8 and TRBJ2-7; D could derive from TRBD1 or TRBD2 (5 bases each). The CDR3 runs to 14 residues. Germline V gene lookup returns CDR1 SGHVS and CDR2 FQNEAQ. The CDR3 loop is CASGLSGTAYEQYF. CDR3 nucleotides: TGTGCCAGCGGCTTGTCCGGGACGGCCTACGAGCAGTACTTC.

At least ten counts were recorded for this clonotype. The J gene is TRBJ2-5, the V gene TRBV2; 11 nucleotides match TRBD2. The ends lost 4 bases at V and 5 bases at J; junction bases unmatched: 6. The germline gives CDR1 SNHLY, CDR2 FYNNEI. The CDR3 has 15 residues. CDR3 bases: TGTGCCAGCAGTGGACTAGCGGGACCTAGGGAGACCCAGTACTTC. Protein product: CASSGLAGPRETQYF.

This clonotype was recorded many times. The gene calls are TRBV30 and TRBJ1-5; D might be TRBD1 (5 bases). The CDR3 loop spans 15 amino acids. The V and J ends lost 3 bases and 3 bases respectively, with 15 bases between them. CDR1 is GTSNPN and CDR2 is SVGIG in the germline V gene (reference sequence). The CDR3, as DNA: TGTGCCTGGAGCCCACTGGGGGGGAACAATCAGCCCCAGCATTTT. Translating gives CAWSPLGGNNQPQHF.

The V and J genes are TRBV6-1 and TRBJ2-3; perhaps TRBD1 as D (6 bases). Trimming shortened V by 1 base and J by 2 bases, and 10 bases separated the two germline ends. The CDR3 sequence is 15 residues long. CDR1 and CDR2 (germline): MNHNS, SASEGT. The CDR3 coding sequence is TGTGCCAGCAGTGAAGGTTGGGGGCCCACAGATACGCAGTATTTT. Its protein product is CASSEGWGPTDTQYF.

This clonotype was counted many times. The chain uses TRBV5-1 and TRBJ1-2; the D is unclear. V lost 0 bases and J 4 bases, leaving 13 bases between the germline ends. Germline values: CDR1 SGHRS, CDR2 YFSETQ. This CDR3 comprises 15 residues. CDR3 sequence (DNA): TGCGCCAGCAGCTTGGATGTGGCGGTGATCTATGGCTACACCTTC. It yields the protein CASSLDVAVIYGYTF.

This clonotype was detected many times. V gene TRBV30 combines with J gene TRBJ1-4, with D unclear. V shed 0 bases and J shed 12 bases, with 8 bases lying between them. Germline values: CDR1 GTSNPN, CDR2 SVGIG (reference sequence). This CDR3 has 11 residues. CDR3 in amino acids: CAWSVQKELFF. The CDR3 region has the DNA TGTGCCTGGAGTGTACAGAAGGAACTGTTTTTT.

This clonotype was counted ten times or more. The gene calls are TRBV28 and TRBJ2-7, with TRBD1 matching 8 bases. Per germline, CDR1 MDHEN and CDR2 SYDVKM. The junction had 6 bases not matched to a gene; V was cut back by 5 bases and J by 6 bases. The CDR3 length is 13 residues. In nucleotides, the CDR3 is TGTGCCAGCAGTAAGGACAGGGTCGCCGAGCAGTACTTC. It yields the protein CASSKDRVAEQYF.

This clonotype was observed a single time. The CDR3 spells CASSPQAAAGDGEQYF. DNA of the CDR3: TGTGCCAGCTCACCACAGGCAGCAGCGGGAGACGGCGAGCAGTACTTC. V gene TRBV18 combines with J gene TRBJ2-7; 8 bases match TRBD2. In germline, CDR1 is KGHSH, CDR2 LQKENI. The CDR3 consists of 16 residues. With V trimmed by 1 base and J by 6 bases, 11 bases remained unmatched.

This clonotype was detected only a few times. This chain connects TRBV11-2 to TRBJ2-6; TRBD1 or TRBD2 may be the D gene (5 bases each). CDR3 length: 16 amino acids. In germline, CDR1 is SGHAT, CDR2 FQNNGV. V was shortened by 1 base and J by 4 bases, with 11 bases between the two germline ends. CDR3 loop: CASSLVLGTGANVLTF. CDR3 nucleotide sequence: TGTGCCAGCAGCTTAGTACTAGGGACGGGGGCCAACGTCCTGACTTTC.